This T cell receptor (beta chain) emerged from a study of T-cell reconstitution after alpha-beta-depleted transplantation in children. A note on this clonotype: Its specificity is not known.

In germline, CDR1 is SGHAT, CDR2 FQNNGV. Trimming at V came to 4 bases and at J to 8 bases, leaving 2 bases not matched to a gene. The CDR3 contains 14 residues. Notes on the study in general: The study traced high day-60 TCRbeta diversity in some patients to surviving recipient T cells and thymic progenitors. A year had passed since transplant, and T-cell counts and diversity by then came mostly from newly produced T cells. Expanded clones from the graft, numbering several hundred, reportedly supplied alpha-beta T cells about two months after transplant.

Unique molecular identifiers featured in how the TCRbeta library was prepared. MiXCR, applied by TCRdb to the PCR reads, yields one record per CDR3 protein. The sample lists around 490,000 distinct CDR3 sequences; roughly 10% were seen once. The chain is built from TRBV11-2 and TRBJ2-1; TRBD2 matches 13 bases. The material sequenced was PBMCs, mostly from graft donor cells, taken 180 days after TCRalphabeta/CD19-depleted stem cell transplant. This TCR was recovered from a female patient under 10 years old who had a stem cell transplant for aplastic anemia, so the T cells may come from the graft donor. CDR3 region: CASSSTSGRDEQFF. CDR3 sequence (DNA): TGTGCCAGCAGCTCCACTAGCGGGAGGGATGAGCAGTTCTTC.